Shown below are 23 T cell receptor beta chains from a single sample sequenced in a study of blood T cell repertoires in COVID-19. TCRdb's table, derived via immunoSEQ multiplex PCR, lists solely in-frame clones and lacks some. The sample lists over 200,000 clones; more than 85% were seen once. Material for sequencing was peripheral blood. The source of these receptors is a man aged 60-69 years with COVID-19, enrolled during active disease.

This clone was detected only once. J is TRBJ2-1 and V is TRBV29-1, with 9 bases matching TRBD2. V trimming: 1 base; J trimming: 2 bases; junction bases outside the gene matches: 3. The CDR3 covers 15 residues. Germline CDR1 is SQVTM and CDR2 is ANQGSEA. The CDR3 bases are TGCAGCGTTGAAGGCGGCGGGGGGGCCTACAATGAGCAGTTCTTC. Encoded protein: CSVEGGGGAYNEQFF.

The CDR3 DNA reads as TGTGCCAGCAGCATACCACAGGGCTCCTACGAGCAGTACTTC. It translates to CASSIPQGSYEQYF. The rearrangement joins TRBV11-2 to TRBJ2-7, with D tentatively TRBD1 (6 bases). CDR1 and CDR2 (germline): SGHAT, FQNNGV. This CDR3 contains 14 residues. The V end lost 5 bases, the J end lost 0 bases, and 11 bases lay between the germline ends.

The chain joins TRBV11-2 to TRBJ2-3, with 10 bases aligning to TRBD1. V gave up 4 bases and J gave up 4 bases; unmatched junction bases: 5. Germline V gives CDR1 SGHAT, CDR2 FQNNGV. The CDR3 totals 15 residues. CDR3 protein: CASSSLGQGADTQYF. CDR3 nucleotide sequence: TGTGCCAGCAGCTCCTTAGGACAGGGGGCAGATACGCAGTATTTT.

The J gene is TRBJ2-6, the V gene TRBV28; D remains unclear. V shed 2 bases and J shed 4 bases, with 9 bases lying between them. CDR3 length: 15 amino acids. Per the germline V gene, CDR1 is MDHEN and CDR2 is SYDVKM. DNA for the CDR3: TGTGCCAGCAGTTTAGACCGCAGGGGGGCCAACGTCCTGACTTTC. Protein: CASSLDRRGANVLTF.

The J gene is TRBJ1-4, the V gene TRBV30; D might be TRBD1 (6 bases). This CDR3 is built from 19 residues. The V end lost 2 bases, the J end lost 7 bases, and 29 bases lay between the germline ends. Germline V gives CDR1 GTSNPN, CDR2 SVGIG (reference sequence). The CDR3 sequence: CAWSSGFISLGAAGEKLFF. CDR3 in DNA: TGTGCCTGGAGTTCGGGATTCATAAGTTTGGGGGCCGCGGGTGAAAAACTGTTTTTT.

J is TRBJ2-5 and V is TRBV7-9; a possible D gene is TRBD2 (7 bases). The CDR3 extends over 16 amino acids. V was trimmed by 3 bases and J by 5 bases, leaving 19 bases between them. CDR1 and CDR2 (germline): SEHNR, FQNEAQ (reference sequence). This chain's CDR3 is CASSFFAGVGGETQYF. CDR3 sequence (DNA): TGTGCCAGCAGCTTTTTCGCGGGAGTAGGGGGGGAGACCCAGTACTTC. Complete variable domain (other parts from reference TRBV7-9 and TRBJ2-5): DTGVSQNPRHKITKRGQNVTFRCDPISEHNRLYWYRQTLGQGPEFLTYFQNEAQLEKSRLLSDRFSAERPKGSFSTLEIQRTEQGDSAMYLCASSFFAGVGGETQYFGPGTRLLVL.

The rearrangement uses TRBV19 and TRBJ1-2; 9 bases are shared with TRBD1. Germline CDR1 is LNHDA and CDR2 is SQIVND (reference sequence). The CDR3 spans 16 residues. Losses at the gene ends were 5 bases for V and 4 bases for J; bases not matched to a gene: 11. The CDR3 protein is CASSPDLTGGSYGYTF. CDR3 DNA: TGTGCCAGTAGTCCTGACCTGACAGGGGGGAGCTATGGCTACACCTTC.

The chain employs TRBV4-1 and TRBJ1-2; TRBD1 matches at 9 bases. The germline V gene has CDR1 MGHRA and CDR2 YSYEKL. V was clipped by 2 bases and J by 5 bases; unmatched bases: 6. The CDR3 runs to 15 residues. The CDR3 DNA reads TGCGCCAGCAGCCAATACACAGGGGGCCTGTATGGCTACACCTTC. Amino acids: CASSQYTGGLYGYTF.

CDR3 protein: CASSPARGDTQYF. Written as DNA, the CDR3 is TGTGCCAGTAGCCCTGCCAGGGGAGATACGCAGTATTTT. This rearrangement joins TRBV19 to TRBJ2-3; tentatively, D is TRBD1 (6 bases). This CDR3 has 13 amino acids. Germline assignment: CDR1 LNHDA and CDR2 SQIVND (reference sequence). Trimming stripped 6 bases from V and 5 bases from J, with 12 bases between.

The chain couples TRBV28 to TRBJ2-5; 10 nucleotides align to TRBD1. V dropped 3 bases and J dropped 5; count of bases not matched to a gene: 12. CDR1 is MDHEN, CDR2 SYDVKM, per germline. The CDR3 contains 17 residues. In DNA form, the CDR3 reads TGTGCCAGCAGTTTGAATGGGGGCGGGACAGGGGCGGAGACCCAGTACTTC. It is translated as CASSLNGGGTGAETQYF.

The J gene is TRBJ1-1, the V gene TRBV5-1; D is possibly TRBD1 (6 bases). The CDR3 totals 14 residues. The germline V and J ends were trimmed by 0 bases and 8 bases, with 14 bases remaining between them. CDR1 and CDR2 (germline): SGHRS, YFSETQ. DNA for the CDR3: TGCGCCAGCAGCTTGGGACAGGTCTCCCGGGAAGCTTTCTTT. It translates to CASSLGQVSREAFF.

This clone was picked up a small number of times. The genes are TRBV7-9 and TRBJ2-2; TRBD2 aligns across 11 bases. CDR3 length: 15 amino acids. Germline V gene data show CDR1 as SEHNR and CDR2 as FQNEAQ (reference sequence). With V trimmed by 5 bases and J by 5 bases, 4 bases remained unmatched. This CDR3 is CASSPRLAGTGELFF. CDR3 sequence (DNA): TGTGCCAGCAGCCCACGACTAGCGGGGACCGGGGAGCTGTTTTTT.

The chain links TRBV6-5 to TRBJ1-5; the D is unclear. This CDR3 has 15 residues. V lost 7 bases and J lost 6, with 19 bases in between. Germline loops: CDR1 MNHEY, CDR2 SVGAGI. This CDR3 is CASIMDGVRGQPQHF. The CDR3 DNA follows: TGTGCCAGCATAATGGATGGTGTGCGGGGTCAGCCCCAGCATTTT.

V usage is TRBV6-5 and J usage is TRBJ1-4; a weak D match, TRBD1 (6 bases). Trimming removed 10 bases at V and 6 bases at J, with 18 bases between. CDR3 length: 14 amino acids. Germline values: CDR1 MNHEY, CDR2 SVGAGI. The CDR3, as DNA: TGTGCCATCCGGGGGCAGGGACTATATGAAAAACTGTTTTTT. This codes for CAIRGQGLYEKLFF.

The chain carries TRBV21-1 and TRBJ1-6. TRBV21-1 is designated a pseudogene. The CDR3 loop spans 16 amino acids. The CDR3 DNA is TGTGCCAGCAGCAAAGCCCCGGGATTAGTGGACTCACCCCTCCACTTT. As protein: CASSKAPGLVDSPLHF.

The genes are TRBV6-9 and TRBJ1-2; unclear D gene. Germline lookup yields CDR1 MNHGY and CDR2 SVAAGI. The CDR3 contains 15 residues. V dropped 0 bases and J dropped 7 bases, with 15 bases sitting between them. CDR3: CASSYSSPMPGGYTF. The CDR3 nucleotides read TGTGCCAGCAGTTATTCGAGTCCCATGCCGGGTGGCTACACCTTC.

This CDR3 is CATGQGILSPLHF. DNA for the CDR3: TGTGCCACGGGACAGGGTATTCTTTCACCCCTCCACTTT. The gene calls are TRBV19 and TRBJ1-6; TRBD1 matches 9 bases. J lost 9 bases, V lost 10 bases, and 7 bases had no gene match. Germline V gives CDR1 LNHDA, CDR2 SQIVND (reference sequence). The CDR3 is 13 amino acids.

The chain combines TRBV6-5 with TRBJ1-1; TRBD1 matches at 9 bases. The CDR3 consists of 13 residues. Losses at the gene ends were 6 bases for V and 4 bases for J; bases not matched to a gene: 3. Germline loops: CDR1 MNHEY, CDR2 SVGAGI. The CDR3: CASRKTGGTEAFF. As DNA, the CDR3 is TGTGCCAGCAGGAAGACAGGGGGCACTGAAGCTTTCTTT.

The sample holds one count of this clone. This chain connects TRBV5-8 to TRBJ1-1; a weak D match, TRBD1 (5 bases). The length of the CDR3 is 12 residues. Trimming removed 9 bases at V and 5 bases at J, with 14 bases between. Germline V CDR1 and CDR2: SGHTS, YDEGEE. In DNA form, the CDR3 reads TGTGCCATGTCGGGGGTGTCGACTGAAGCTTTCTTT. It codes for CAMSGVSTEAFF.

The chain recombines TRBV5-1 with TRBJ2-2; D unclear. V was trimmed by 2 bases and J by 6 bases, leaving 5 bases between them. Germline CDR1 and CDR2: SGHRS and YFSETQ. CDR3 length: 12 residues. CDR3 sequence (DNA): TGCGCCAGCAGCTTCGGGTCCGGGGAGCTGTTTTTT. Translation: CASSFGSGELFF.

This chain joins TRBV5-1 and TRBJ2-7, with 13 bases identical to TRBD2. The CDR3 length is 15 residues. V shed 4 bases, J shed 5 bases, and the junction held 6 bases outside the gene matches. From germline, CDR1 is SGHRS and CDR2 YFSETQ. CDR3 sequence: CASSGGLAGVDEQYF. The CDR3 DNA is TGCGCCAGCAGCGGAGGACTAGCGGGAGTAGACGAGCAGTACTTC. Drawing the rest from reference TRBV5-1 and TRBJ2-7, the complete variable domain is KAGVTQTPRYLIKTRGQQVTLSCSPISGHRSVSWYQQTPGQGLQFLFEYFSETQRNKGNFPGRFSGRQFSNSRSEMNVSTLELGDSALYLCASSGGLAGVDEQYFGPGTRLTVT.

The chain employs TRBV7-8 and TRBJ1-6; 7 bases fit TRBD1. This CDR3 spans 16 amino acids. The V segment lost 3 bases and the J segment 13 bases; nucleotides outside the gene matches: 15. Germline CDR1 is SGHVS and CDR2 is FQNEAQ. In nucleotides, the CDR3 is TGTGCCAGCAGCTTCACGGGGTCCGGACAGGCCCCCCCCCTCCACTTT. It yields the protein CASSFTGSGQAPPLHF.

The sample holds a few counts of this clone. This chain links TRBV7-2 with TRBJ1-3; a possible D gene is TRBD1 (6 bases). The CDR3 is made up of 17 amino acids. Trimming stripped 1 base from V and 5 bases from J, with 18 bases between. Per germline, CDR1 SGHTA and CDR2 FQGNSA. Here the CDR3 reads CASSLVSTGNGRNTIYF. The CDR3, as DNA: TGTGCCAGCAGCTTAGTCAGCACAGGGAATGGAAGAAACACCATATATTTT.